This is a list of T cell receptor beta chains from one sample in a study of shared clonotypes between healthy human individuals. Here immunoSEQ multiplex PCR was the method, and the copy in TCRdb shows in-frame clones only, minus some. The sample includes around 700,000 clones, roughly 72% of them seen just once. Sequenced input: memory CD4+ T cells sorted from blood. The receptors originated from a woman aged 25 to 45 in good health. The conserved cysteine and the conserved F or W are not part of the CDR3 here. The order of the fields is V gene, J gene, clone size, CDR3 protein. A clone size is listed for some rows: how often the clone was seen (once, few, many), or a class if it is expanded.

v_call: TRBV27; j_call: TRBJ2-3; clone_size: NA; cdr3_aa: ASSSGGISTDTQY
v_call: TRBV2; j_call: TRBJ1-5; clone_size: NA; cdr3_aa: ASRDRGFGDQPQH
v_call: TRBV7-2; j_call: TRBJ2-6; clone_size: many; cdr3_aa: ASSSSGTGYSGANVLT
v_call: TRBV28; j_call: TRBJ1-3; clone_size: few; cdr3_aa: ASSSPLESTGNTIY
v_call: TRBV9; j_call: TRBJ2-3; clone_size: NA; cdr3_aa: ASSGGLWGTDTQY
v_call: TRBV28; j_call: TRBJ2-7; clone_size: NA; cdr3_aa: ASTRGGNPHEQY
v_call: TRBV10-3; j_call: TRBJ2-6; clone_size: few; cdr3_aa: AISPQGTGANVLT
v_call: TRBV5-1; j_call: NA; clone_size: NA; cdr3_aa: ATLGAGVDEQY
v_call: TRBV27; j_call: TRBJ2-7; clone_size: once; cdr3_aa: AIGAGTTTSYEQY
v_call: TRBV6-1; j_call: TRBJ1-5; clone_size: NA; cdr3_aa: ASSETGRRYSNQPQH
v_call: TRBV5-1; j_call: TRBJ2-7; clone_size: NA; cdr3_aa: ASSFREAAYEQY
v_call: TRBV5-1; j_call: TRBJ2-2; clone_size: NA; cdr3_aa: ASSSSARNTGELF
v_call: TRBV6-1; j_call: TRBJ2-1; clone_size: NA; cdr3_aa: ASSEARIYNEQF
v_call: TRBV7-9; j_call: TRBJ1-1; clone_size: NA; cdr3_aa: ASRPGREAF
v_call: TRBV11-2; j_call: TRBJ2-7; clone_size: NA; cdr3_aa: ASSPRGTTSYEQY
v_call: TRBV28; j_call: TRBJ1-5; clone_size: NA; cdr3_aa: ASSRDQLSPQH
v_call: TRBV11-1; j_call: TRBJ2-7; clone_size: few; cdr3_aa: ASSFQRDSYEQY
v_call: TRBV6-7; j_call: TRBJ2-6; clone_size: NA; cdr3_aa: APRRAGANVLT
v_call: TRBV27; j_call: TRBJ2-7; clone_size: NA; cdr3_aa: ASSPDLTGGLHEQY
v_call: TRBV4-2; j_call: TRBJ1-5; clone_size: few; cdr3_aa: ASSHEDQPQH
v_call: TRBV7-9; j_call: TRBJ1-5; clone_size: NA; cdr3_aa: ASSPTRGDQPQH
v_call: TRBV11-1; j_call: TRBJ2-1; clone_size: NA; cdr3_aa: ASSPGQRKNEQF
v_call: TRBV5-1; j_call: TRBJ2-2; clone_size: NA; cdr3_aa: ASSPGLAGARSTGELF
v_call: TRBV27; j_call: TRBJ2-7; clone_size: NA; cdr3_aa: ASSLGTGRASYEQY
v_call: TRBV5-1; j_call: TRBJ2-1; clone_size: NA; cdr3_aa: ASSVDRVSYNEQF
v_call: TRBV27; j_call: TRBJ2-2; clone_size: once; cdr3_aa: ASSPRSGGTGELF
v_call: TRBV6-1; j_call: TRBJ2-1; clone_size: NA; cdr3_aa: ASSYAADNEQF
v_call: TRBV7-9; j_call: TRBJ2-3; clone_size: NA; cdr3_aa: ASSLTTADPTQY
v_call: TRBV28; j_call: TRBJ2-7; clone_size: few; cdr3_aa: ASSSPQGEASYEQY
v_call: TRBV15; j_call: TRBJ1-4; clone_size: NA; cdr3_aa: ATSSARTVNEKLF
v_call: TRBV28; j_call: TRBJ1-5; clone_size: NA; cdr3_aa: ASTRTGGNQPQH
v_call: TRBV19; j_call: TRBJ1-5; clone_size: once; cdr3_aa: ASSMRPPYSNQPQH
v_call: TRBV7-2; j_call: TRBJ1-5; clone_size: many; cdr3_aa: ASSLDTLTPQPQH
v_call: TRBV6-5; j_call: TRBJ2-7; clone_size: NA; cdr3_aa: ASRPTGFGFYEQY
v_call: TRBV5-6; j_call: TRBJ1-1; clone_size: few; cdr3_aa: ASSGGYEAF
v_call: TRBV28; j_call: TRBJ2-4; clone_size: NA; cdr3_aa: ASSLGTTGGGIQY